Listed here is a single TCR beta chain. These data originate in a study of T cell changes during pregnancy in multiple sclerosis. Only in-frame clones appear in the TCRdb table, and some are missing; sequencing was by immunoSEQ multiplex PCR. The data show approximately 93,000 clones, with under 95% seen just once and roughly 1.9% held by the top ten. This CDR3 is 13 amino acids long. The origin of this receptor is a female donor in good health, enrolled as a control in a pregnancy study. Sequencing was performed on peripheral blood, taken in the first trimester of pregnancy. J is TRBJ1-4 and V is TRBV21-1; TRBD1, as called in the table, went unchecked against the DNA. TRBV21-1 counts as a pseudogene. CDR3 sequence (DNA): TGTGCCAGCAACCCAGACAGGAACGAAAAACTGTTTTTT. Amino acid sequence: CASNPDRNEKLFF.